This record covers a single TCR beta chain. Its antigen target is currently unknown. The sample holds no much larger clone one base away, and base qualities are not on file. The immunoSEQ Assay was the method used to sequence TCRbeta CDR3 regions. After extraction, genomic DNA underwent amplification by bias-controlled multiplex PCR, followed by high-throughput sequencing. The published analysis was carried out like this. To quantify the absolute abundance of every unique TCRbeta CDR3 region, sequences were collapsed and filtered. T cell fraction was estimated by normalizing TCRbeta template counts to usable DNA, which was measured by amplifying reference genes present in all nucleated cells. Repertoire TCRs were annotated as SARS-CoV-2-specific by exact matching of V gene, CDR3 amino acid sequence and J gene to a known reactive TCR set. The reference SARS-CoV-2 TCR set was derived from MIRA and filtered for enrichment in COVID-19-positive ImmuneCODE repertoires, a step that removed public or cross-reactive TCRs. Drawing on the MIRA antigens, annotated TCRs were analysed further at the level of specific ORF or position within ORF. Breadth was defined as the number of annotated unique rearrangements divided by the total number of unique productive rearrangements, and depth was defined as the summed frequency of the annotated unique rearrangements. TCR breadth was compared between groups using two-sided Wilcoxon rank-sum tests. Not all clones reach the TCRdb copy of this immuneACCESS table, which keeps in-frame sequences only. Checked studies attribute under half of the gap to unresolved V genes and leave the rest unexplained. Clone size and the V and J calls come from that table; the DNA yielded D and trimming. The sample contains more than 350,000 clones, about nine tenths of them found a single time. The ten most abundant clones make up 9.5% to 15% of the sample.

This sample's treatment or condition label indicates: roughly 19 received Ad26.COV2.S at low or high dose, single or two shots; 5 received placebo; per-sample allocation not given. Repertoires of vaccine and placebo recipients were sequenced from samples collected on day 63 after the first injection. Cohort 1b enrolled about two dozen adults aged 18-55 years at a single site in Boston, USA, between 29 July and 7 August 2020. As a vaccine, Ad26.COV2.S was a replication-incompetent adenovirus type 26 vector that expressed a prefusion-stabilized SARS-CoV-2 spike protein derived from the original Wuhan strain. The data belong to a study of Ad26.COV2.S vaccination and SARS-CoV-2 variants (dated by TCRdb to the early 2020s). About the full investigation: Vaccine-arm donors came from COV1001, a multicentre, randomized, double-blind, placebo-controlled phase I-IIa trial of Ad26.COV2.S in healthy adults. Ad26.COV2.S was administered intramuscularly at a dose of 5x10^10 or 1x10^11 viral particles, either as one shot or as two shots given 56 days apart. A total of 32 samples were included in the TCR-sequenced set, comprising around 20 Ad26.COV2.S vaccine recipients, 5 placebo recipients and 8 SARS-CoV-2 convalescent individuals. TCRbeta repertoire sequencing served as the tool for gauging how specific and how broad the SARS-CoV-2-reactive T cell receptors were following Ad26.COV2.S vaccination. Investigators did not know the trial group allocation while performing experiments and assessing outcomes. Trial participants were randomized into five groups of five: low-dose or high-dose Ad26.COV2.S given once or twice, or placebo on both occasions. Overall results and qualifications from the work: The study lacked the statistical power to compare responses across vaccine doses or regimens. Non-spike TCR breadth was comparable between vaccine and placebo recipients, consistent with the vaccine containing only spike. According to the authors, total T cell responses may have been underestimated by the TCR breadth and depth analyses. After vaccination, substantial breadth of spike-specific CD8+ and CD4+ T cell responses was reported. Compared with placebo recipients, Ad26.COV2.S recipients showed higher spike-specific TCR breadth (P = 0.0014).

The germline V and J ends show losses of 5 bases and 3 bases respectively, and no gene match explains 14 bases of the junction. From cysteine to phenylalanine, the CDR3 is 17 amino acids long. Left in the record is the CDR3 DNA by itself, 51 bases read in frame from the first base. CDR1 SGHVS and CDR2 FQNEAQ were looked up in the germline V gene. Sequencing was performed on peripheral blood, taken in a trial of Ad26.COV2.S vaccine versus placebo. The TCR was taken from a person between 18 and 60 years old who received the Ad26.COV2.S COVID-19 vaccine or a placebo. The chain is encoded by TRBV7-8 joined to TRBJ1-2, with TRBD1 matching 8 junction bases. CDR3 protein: CASSPTLRPTGDYGYTF. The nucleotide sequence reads TGTGCCAGCAGCCCCACTCTTCGCCCGACAGGGGACTATGGCTACACCTTC.